The 6 T cell receptor beta chains below were found in one sample sequenced in a study of blood T cells in healthy people across ages. A J-beta primer mix and a sample-barcoded 5' primer were used in a second PCR of roughly 6 to 12 cycles. In TCRdb, the 5' RACE reads were re-called with MiXCR into one record per CDR3 protein. This sample has fewer than 900,000 distinct CDR3 sequences; roughly 47% occur once, and the top ten carry 20% to 25%. Sequenced: blood. The receptors here all came from a woman aged 60-70 years in good health.

This clonotype showed up just a few times. The chain joins TRBV29-1 to TRBJ1-2, with TRBD1 matching over 7 bases. Germline V CDR1 and CDR2: SQVTM, ANQGSEA. This CDR3 has 12 residues. V gave up 5 bases and J gave up 8 bases; unmatched junction bases: 8. This CDR3 is CSVYRGAEGYTF. As DNA, the CDR3 is TGCAGCGTTTACAGGGGCGCGGAGGGCTACACCTTC.

This clonotype was seen only a few times. V is TRBV20-1 and J is TRBJ2-7, with a tentative D call TRBD2 (6 bases). The CDR3 runs to 13 residues. Germline assignment: CDR1 DFQATT and CDR2 SNEGSKA (reference sequence). Between the trimmed V and J ends, which lost 6 bases and 3 bases, there was a span of 15 bases. In nucleotides, the CDR3 is TGCAGTGCGATTACAACTAGCAGCTACGAGCAGTACTTC. Its protein product is CSAITTSSYEQYF.

This clonotype has at least ten counts. The J gene is TRBJ2-7, the V gene TRBV5-1; the D is unclear. CDR1 and CDR2 from the germline V gene are SGHRS and YFSETQ. The V gene lost 0 bases and the J gene lost 2 bases, with 9 bases spanning the gap. This CDR3 is built from 14 residues. CDR3 amino acids: CASSLGGRTYEQYF. The CDR3 DNA reads TGCGCCAGCAGCTTGGGTGGCCGAACCTACGAGCAGTACTTC.

This clonotype has only one observation. Given a much more abundant clone one base away, this may be a read error. The chain combines TRBV9 with TRBJ2-7, with TRBD2 matching 7 bases. The V gene's germline CDR1 is SGDLS and CDR2 YYNGEE. This CDR3 has 16 amino acids. Unmatched junction bases numbered 10, after V lost 4 bases and J lost 0 bases. The CDR3 is CASSIDASGSSYEQYF. Here the CDR3 DNA reads TGTGCCAGCAGCATTGACGCTAGCGGTTCCTCCTACGAGCAGTACTTC.

This clonotype was seen repeatedly, ten times or more. The chain employs TRBV29-1 and TRBJ1-1, with TRBD1 matching 11 bases. Looked up from germline, CDR1 is SQVTM and CDR2 is ANQGSEA. The CDR3 has 13 amino acids. The trim removed 5 bases at V and 5 bases at J, leaving 4 bases unmatched. The CDR3: CSVHRDRGTEAFF. The CDR3 coding sequence is TGCAGCGTTCACCGGGACAGGGGGACTGAAGCTTTCTTT.

The sample holds many counts of this clonotype. This chain connects TRBV29-1 to TRBJ2-5; 8 bases fit TRBD2. The CDR3 is made up of 14 amino acids. In germline, CDR1 is SQVTM, CDR2 ANQGSEA. The trim removed 1 base at V and 5 bases at J, leaving 6 bases unmatched. CDR3: CSVEVGGTSETQYF. The CDR3, as DNA: TGCAGCGTTGAAGTTGGTGGGACTAGTGAGACCCAGTACTTC.